The 32 T cell receptor beta chains below all came from one sample that was sequenced in a study of shared clonotypes between healthy human individuals. Generated by immunoSEQ multiplex PCR, the TCRdb table keeps only in-frame clones and is missing some. The sample has 650,000 to 750,000 clones, about 78% seen once. The sequencing sample was made of memory CD4+ T cells sorted from blood. As to subset: CD45RA-negative fraction. The receptors shown here come from a woman in her thirties in good health.

The chain combines TRBV5-1 with TRBJ2-3, with 7 bases that match TRBD1. The germline gives CDR1 SGHRS, CDR2 YFSETQ. The CDR3 is made up of 17 amino acids. Unmatched junction bases numbered 7, after V lost 0 bases and J lost 0 bases. The CDR3 bases are TGCGCCAGCAGCTTGGCCAGGGACAGTTTCAGCACAGATACGCAGTATTTT. Amino acids: CASSLARDSFSTDTQYF.

The V gene is TRBV5-1, the J gene TRBJ2-3, with D perhaps TRBD2 (6 bases). V dropped 1 base and J dropped 5 bases, with 23 bases sitting between them. The CDR3 is 18 amino acids. The germline V gene encodes CDR1 SGHRS and CDR2 YFSETQ. CDR3 coding DNA: TGCGCCAGCAGCTTGTATGGGAGGAAGGCAGAGGCTAAAGATACGCAGTATTTT. The encoded protein is CASSLYGRKAEAKDTQYF.

This clone appeared a few times. The rearrangement links TRBV14 to TRBJ2-5; weak D call: TRBD2 (5 bases). Germline V CDR1 and CDR2: SGHDN, FVKESK. There are 13 residues in the CDR3. V was cut by 4 bases and J by 4 bases, with 10 bases left in between. CDR3 DNA: TGTGCCAGCAGCCGGGGAGATGCAGAGACCCAGTACTTC. Protein product: CASSRGDAETQYF.

This clone has only a few counts. J is TRBJ2-6 and V is TRBV6-1; 7 positions match TRBD1. Germline lookup yields CDR1 MNHNS and CDR2 SASEGT. The CDR3 has 18 residues. Trimming took 3 bases from V and 0 from J; bases not matched to a gene: 8. CDR3: CASSDPGGASSGANVLTF. In DNA form, the CDR3 reads TGTGCCAGCAGTGACCCAGGGGGTGCAAGCTCTGGGGCCAACGTCCTGACTTTC.

This clone came up a few times. The chain uses TRBV6-1 and TRBJ2-4; D uncertain. Between the trimmed V and J ends, which lost 4 bases and 5 bases, there was a span of 15 bases. This CDR3 has 15 amino acids. CDR1 and CDR2 (germline): MNHNS, SASEGT. In DNA form, the CDR3 reads TGTGCCAGCAGTGGCTCGAACTGGATCCAAAACATTCAGTACTTC. The encoded protein is CASSGSNWIQNIQYF.

The chain employs TRBV18 and TRBJ2-1; maybe TRBD2 (5 bases). The length of the CDR3 is 15 residues. Between the trimmed V and J ends, which lost 3 bases and 1 base, there was a span of 10 bases. The V gene's germline CDR1 is KGHSH and CDR2 LQKENI. The CDR3: CASSPQRSSYNEQFF. CDR3 DNA sequence: TGTGCCAGCTCACCTCAGCGGTCTTCCTACAATGAGCAGTTCTTC.

This clone occurred once. The chain recombines TRBV28 with TRBJ1-5; 7 bases line up with TRBD1. The junction had 16 bases not matched to a gene; V was cut back by 5 bases and J by 0 bases. The CDR3 spans 19 residues. Germline-derived CDR1 and CDR2 are MDHEN and SYDVKM. CDR3 in amino acids: CASSPPQGRGGYSNQPQHF. As DNA, the CDR3 is TGTGCCAGCAGTCCTCCTCAGGGCAGGGGGGGGTATAGCAATCAGCCCCAGCATTTT.

The chain recombines TRBV6-5 with TRBJ2-1; 12 bases agree with TRBD2. The ends lost 2 bases at V and 9 bases at J; junction bases unmatched: 5. Germline CDR1 reads MNHEY; CDR2 reads SVGAGI. The CDR3 spans 15 residues. CDR3 protein: CASSYLAGGDGEQFF. CDR3 DNA: TGTGCCAGCAGTTACCTAGCGGGAGGGGACGGTGAGCAGTTCTTC.

This clone was counted only a few times. The chain uses TRBV5-1 and TRBJ2-2; TRBD1 is a possible D gene (6 bases). V lost 8 bases and J 7 bases, leaving 15 bases between the germline ends. Germline loops: CDR1 SGHRS, CDR2 YFSETQ. The CDR3 runs 13 residues. The CDR3 nucleotides are TGCGCCAGTGGCAATACAGGGAGCGGGGAGCTGTTTTTT. Protein: CASGNTGSGELFF.

The V and J genes are TRBV6-5 and TRBJ2-7, with no clear D. This CDR3 has 14 amino acids. Trimming took off 2 bases at V and 0 bases at J, with 8 bases between the two ends. Per the germline V gene, CDR1 is MNHEY and CDR2 is SVGAGI. CDR3 region: CASSYDGNSYEQYF. The DNA of the CDR3 is TGTGCCAGCAGTTACGACGGAAACTCCTACGAGCAGTACTTC.

This clone was observed once. The chain combines TRBV28 with TRBJ2-2; no clear D. The length of the CDR3 is 15 residues. CDR1 is MDHEN, CDR2 SYDVKM, per germline. V dropped 2 bases and J dropped 1 base, with 8 bases sitting between them. The CDR3 sequence is CASSLGILNTGELFF. Written as DNA, the CDR3 is TGTGCCAGCAGTTTAGGAATCCTGAACACCGGGGAGCTGTTTTTT.

The CDR3 spells CASSNGQGRDYEQYF. DNA of the CDR3: TGTGCCAGCAGCAATGGACAGGGCAGGGACTACGAGCAGTACTTC. The chain recombines TRBV7-4 with TRBJ2-7, with 8 bases that match TRBD1. Losses at the gene ends were 5 bases for V and 3 bases for J; bases not matched to a gene: 9. The germline CDR1 and CDR2 sequences are SGHVT and SQSDAQ. This CDR3 is built from 15 residues.

The V and J genes are TRBV25-1 and TRBJ2-2; 9 positions match TRBD1. The CDR3 is 15 residues long. V lost 4 bases and J lost 6; bases outside the gene matches: 6. Germline V gene data show CDR1 as MGHDK and CDR2 as SYGVNS. CDR3 nucleotides: TGTGCCAGCAGTGCCAGACAGGGGGGGGCCGGGGAGCTGTTTTTT. This translates into CASSARQGGAGELFF.

The chain has TRBV27 and TRBJ2-5; D may be TRBD2 (6 bases). Germline lookup yields CDR1 MNHEY and CDR2 SMNVEV (reference sequence). The CDR3 extends over 15 amino acids. Trimming stripped 7 bases from V and 5 bases from J, with 20 bases between. Here the CDR3 reads CASTFCGARGETQYF. The CDR3 region has the DNA TGTGCCAGCACTTTTTGCGGGGCTCGGGGGGAGACCCAGTACTTC.

This clone has ten or more counts. The chain employs TRBV15 and TRBJ2-4; TRBD2 is a possible D gene (7 bases). Per the germline V gene, CDR1 is LNHNV and CDR2 is YYDKDF (reference sequence). V lost 8 bases and J lost 2, with 16 bases in between. The CDR3 runs to 15 residues. In DNA, the CDR3 is TGTGCCACCTCCCAAAGGGGGGGTCCCAAAAACATTCAGTACTTC. It is translated as CATSQRGGPKNIQYF.

This chain joins TRBV9 and TRBJ1-3; perhaps TRBD1 as D (6 bases). The CDR3 spans 18 residues. Germline loops: CDR1 SGDLS, CDR2 YYNGEE. Trimming stripped 3 bases from V and 0 bases from J, with 19 bases between. The CDR3 loop is CASSGNRALGLSGNTIYF. In DNA, the CDR3 is TGTGCCAGCAGCGGTAACAGGGCTTTGGGGCTCTCTGGAAACACCATATATTTT. Filled out from reference TRBV9 and TRBJ1-3, the complete variable domain reads DSGVTQTPKHLITATGQRVTLRCSPRSGDLSVYWYQQSLDQGLQFLIQYYNGEERAKGNILERFSAQQFPDLHSELNLSSLELGDSALYFCASSGNRALGLSGNTIYFGEGSWLTVV.

V usage is TRBV25-1 and J usage is TRBJ2-7, with TRBD1 identical over 10 bases. CDR3 length: 15 amino acids. V shed 3 bases and J 4 bases; nucleotides not matched to a gene: 6. CDR1 MGHDK and CDR2 SYGVNS come from the germline V gene. The CDR3 DNA sequence: TGTGCCAGCAGTGATGCGCGGACAGGGGGGTACGAGCAGTACTTC. This sequence encodes CASSDARTGGYEQYF.

The gene calls are TRBV4-1 and TRBJ1-5, with D unclear. The V end lost 4 bases, the J end lost 2 bases, and 15 bases lay between the germline ends. The germline CDR1 and CDR2 sequences are MGHRA and YSYEKL. The CDR3 runs 16 residues. As DNA, the CDR3 is TGCGCCAGCAGCCCATCAAGGAGTTGGGGCAATCAGCCCCAGCATTTT. This sequence encodes CASSPSRSWGNQPQHF.

This sequence joins TRBV18 and TRBJ1-5; D remains ambiguous. Trimming cost V 2 bases and J 0 bases, with 11 bases left between them. CDR3 size: 16 residues. Germline CDR1 KGHSH, CDR2 LQKENI. Here the CDR3 reads CASSPAGLYSNQPQHF. CDR3 sequence (DNA): TGTGCCAGCTCACCAGCAGGATTATATAGCAATCAGCCCCAGCATTTT.

The V gene is TRBV7-9, the J gene TRBJ2-3; no definite D call. Trimming took off 3 bases at V and 0 bases at J, with 7 bases between the two ends. The CDR3 is made up of 14 amino acids. CDR1 and CDR2 from the germline V gene are SEHNR and FQNEAQ (reference sequence). CDR3: CASSFTSSTDTQYF. CDR3 nucleotides: TGTGCCAGCAGCTTTACGTCGAGCACAGATACGCAGTATTTT.

The V and J genes are TRBV6-4 and TRBJ1-2; a weak D match, TRBD1 (5 bases). V dropped 11 bases and J dropped 8 bases, with 15 bases sitting between them. In germline, CDR1 is MRHNA, CDR2 SNTAGT. This CDR3 has 11 residues. The CDR3, as DNA: TGTGCCTCTCGAGGGGTTTCGGGCTACACCTTC. Its protein product is CASRGVSGYTF.

Worth noting for this clone: A much larger clone sits a single nucleotide away, making a read error possible. This sample also contains other DNA sequences that code for the same CDR3. In DNA form, the CDR3 reads TGTGCCAGCAGTCGCCACTACGAGCAGTACTTC. Residues: CASSRHYEQYF. V usage is TRBV28 and J usage is TRBJ2-7; no reliable D call. The germline V and J ends were trimmed by 5 bases and 3 bases, with 5 bases remaining between them. From germline, CDR1 is MDHEN and CDR2 SYDVKM. This CDR3 has 11 amino acids.

As regards this clone: The same CDR3 also results from other DNA sequences found in this sample. V usage is TRBV28 and J usage is TRBJ1-1; TRBD1 is a possible D gene (6 bases). The CDR3 consists of 14 residues. Germline V gene sequence: CDR1 MDHEN, CDR2 SYDVKM. The ends were cut back, 2 bases at V and 4 bases at J, with 11 bases in the middle. This CDR3 is CASSLRQVGTEAFF. In DNA, the CDR3 is TGTGCCAGCAGTTTACGACAGGTAGGCACTGAAGCTTTCTTT.

The chain employs TRBV6-1 and TRBJ1-1; possibly TRBD1 for D (6 bases). The ends were cut back, 5 bases at V and 2 bases at J, with 9 bases in the middle. There are 13 residues in the CDR3. Per germline, CDR1 MNHNS and CDR2 SASEGT. In DNA, the CDR3 is TGTGCCAGCAGTTGGACAGATAACACTGAAGCTTTCTTT. Its translation: CASSWTDNTEAFF.

The V and J genes are TRBV27 and TRBJ2-5, with D possibly matching TRBD2 (6 bases). The germline V and J ends were trimmed by 7 bases and 2 bases, with 14 bases remaining between them. The length of the CDR3 is 14 residues. Germline assignment: CDR1 MNHEY and CDR2 SMNVEV (reference sequence). DNA for the CDR3: TGTGCCAGCATTAGGAGGGCCCAACAAGAGACCCAGTACTTC. This gives the protein CASIRRAQQETQYF.

This chain connects TRBV5-1 to TRBJ2-5; D is possibly TRBD2 (6 bases). Germline values: CDR1 SGHRS, CDR2 YFSETQ. V lost 4 bases, J lost 1 base, and 14 bases lay in between. This CDR3 comprises 15 residues. The CDR3 DNA is TGCGCCAGCAGCCCGGGGGTCGGGAGCCAAGAGACCCAGTACTTC. Its translation is CASSPGVGSQETQYF.

The J gene is TRBJ2-1, the V gene TRBV6-5; tentative D call: TRBD2 (6 bases). V dropped 5 bases and J dropped 1 base, with 12 bases sitting between them. The CDR3 is made up of 15 amino acids. CDR1 and CDR2 (germline): MNHEY, SVGAGI. CDR3 DNA sequence: TGTGCCAGCAGTCGAACGACTAGTTCCTACAATGAGCAGTTCTTC. It codes for CASSRTTSSYNEQFF.

This chain links TRBV7-9 with TRBJ1-2; D remains unclear. Germline values: CDR1 SEHNR, CDR2 FQNEAQ (reference sequence). CDR3 length: 13 amino acids. V shed 5 bases and J shed 6 bases, with 13 bases lying between them. The CDR3 DNA is TGTGCCAGCAGCCCCGCGGGGATCGATGGCTACACCTTC. Translating gives CASSPAGIDGYTF.

This clone was detected only a few times. The same CDR3 is also encoded by other DNA sequences in this sample. The rearrangement uses TRBV28 and TRBJ2-3; a weak D match, TRBD2 (6 bases). There are 15 residues in the CDR3. Trimming shortened V by 1 base and J by 2 bases, and 10 bases separated the two germline ends. Looked up from germline, CDR1 is MDHEN and CDR2 is SYDVKM. CDR3 region: CASSLSAGTTDTQYF. The CDR3 bases are TGTGCCAGCAGTTTATCCGCGGGAACCACAGATACGCAGTATTTT.

This chain joins TRBV5-4 and TRBJ2-6, with D unresolved. V dropped 0 bases and J dropped 4 bases, with 11 bases sitting between them. The CDR3 extends over 16 amino acids. CDR1 is SGHNT, CDR2 YYREEE, per germline (reference sequence). The CDR3 spells CASSLVSLGGANVLTF. The DNA for the CDR3 is TGTGCCAGCAGCTTGGTATCGCTTGGGGGGGCCAACGTCCTGACTTTC.

This clone occurred a few times. This chain connects TRBV6-5 to TRBJ2-1; 9 bases are shared with TRBD2. This CDR3 has 15 amino acids. CDR1 is MNHEY, CDR2 SVGAGI, per germline. V shed 3 bases and J 8 bases; nucleotides not matched to a gene: 8. The CDR3 here is CASSYGREGPYEQFF. The CDR3 DNA reads as TGTGCCAGCAGTTATGGGCGGGAGGGCCCGTATGAGCAGTTCTTC.

This chain uses TRBV6-1 with TRBJ1-1, with D perhaps matching TRBD1 (5 bases). Trimming left V 1 base short and J 4 bases short, with 13 bases between. CDR3 length: 15 amino acids. Per the germline V gene, CDR1 is MNHNS and CDR2 is SASEGT. The CDR3: CASSEEGNGFTEAFF. As DNA, the CDR3 is TGTGCCAGCAGTGAAGAGGGGAACGGGTTCACTGAAGCTTTCTTT.